Below are 28 T cell receptor beta chains sequenced from a single sample in a study of blood T cells in healthy people across ages. The use of a sample-barcoded 5' primer and a J-beta primer mix characterized a second PCR of 7 to 11 cycles. TCRdb redid the calling of the 5' RACE reads with MiXCR, one entry per CDR3 protein. The sample shows about 1.4 million distinct CDR3 sequences, 59% of them seen only once. Sequencing was carried out using blood. The receptors derive from a man aged 18-30 years in good health.

This clonotype was observed once. The chain uses TRBV10-3 and TRBJ2-4; the D gene is possibly TRBD1 (6 bases). Trimming removed 2 bases at V and 5 bases at J, with 10 bases between. The CDR3 runs 14 residues. Germline assignment: CDR1 ENHRY and CDR2 SYGVKD. The CDR3 bases are TGTGCCATCAGTGAGCCGGACAGAGAAAACATTCAGTACTTC. This encodes CAISEPDRENIQYF.

The chain uses TRBV6-6 and TRBJ2-4; the D gene could be TRBD1 or TRBD2 (6 bases each). Per germline, CDR1 MNHNY and CDR2 SVGAGI (reference sequence). With 3 bases removed from V and 13 bases from J, the gap between germline ends came to 28 bases. The CDR3 is 17 residues long. CDR3 bases: TGTGCCAGCAGTTATCAGTCAGGAGTGGGGGTGGAGGGGGAGCAGTACTTC. It is translated as CASSYQSGVGVEGEQYF.

The chain is built from TRBV20-1 and TRBJ2-3; D is undetermined. V was trimmed by 3 bases and J by 6 bases, leaving 10 bases between them. Germline CDR1 reads DFQATT; CDR2 reads SNEGSKA (reference sequence). The CDR3 consists of 12 residues. The chain's CDR3 is CSASESRDTQYF. Written as DNA, the CDR3 is TGCAGTGCTAGTGAATCCAGGGATACGCAGTATTTT.

V gene TRBV2 combines with J gene TRBJ2-2; D is possibly TRBD1 (6 bases). The V and J ends lost 5 bases and 0 bases respectively, with 19 bases between them. This CDR3 region has 18 residues. Per germline, CDR1 SNHLY and CDR2 FYNNEI. CDR3 protein: CASSIPLAGTSNTGELFF. CDR3 DNA sequence: TGTGCCAGCAGTATTCCGTTAGCAGGGACATCGAACACCGGGGAGCTGTTTTTT.

The chain uses TRBV6-5 and TRBJ2-5, with no clear D. The CDR3 contains 13 residues. Germline V CDR1 and CDR2: MNHEY, SVGAGI. Between the trimmed V and J ends, which lost 8 bases and 2 bases, there was a span of 12 bases. The DNA of the CDR3 is TGTGCCAGCCGCCCGATCCGTCAAGAGACCCAGTACTTC. Translation gives CASRPIRQETQYF.

This clonotype has at least ten counts. The rearrangement joins TRBV29-1 to TRBJ1-2; D remains unclear. V was trimmed by 3 bases and J by 2 bases, leaving 13 bases between them. CDR1 is SQVTM, CDR2 ANQGSEA, per germline. The CDR3 runs 14 residues. For the CDR3, the DNA is TGCAGCGTTGAGACACTCCCCTCCAACTATGGCTACACCTTC. This sequence encodes CSVETLPSNYGYTF.

This chain links TRBV4-1 with TRBJ2-7; the D gene is possibly TRBD2 (6 bases). The ends were cut back, 2 bases at V and 10 bases at J, with 24 bases in the middle. Per the germline V gene, CDR1 is MGHRA and CDR2 is YSYEKL. The CDR3 sequence is 16 residues long. CDR3 in DNA: TGCGCCAGCAGCCAACTTGATCAGCGGGCTCGATGGTCCCAGTACTTC. The encoded protein is CASSQLDQRARWSQYF.

This clonotype was seen a handful of times. The chain has TRBV15 and TRBJ1-4; D is possibly TRBD1 (6 bases). Trimming stripped 5 bases from V and 0 bases from J, with 10 bases between. Germline assignment: CDR1 LNHNV and CDR2 YYDKDF (reference sequence). CDR3 length: 15 amino acids. Here the CDR3 DNA reads TGTGCCACCAGCCAGACAGGACCAACTAATGAAAAACTGTTTTTT. Translating it yields CATSQTGPTNEKLFF.

This clonotype has just a few counts. The CDR3 nucleotides read TGCAGCGTTGGGCTGACAGGGAACAATGAGCAGTTCTTC. This translates into CSVGLTGNNEQFF. This chain joins TRBV29-1 and TRBJ2-1; 7 bases line up with TRBD1. The V gene's germline CDR1 is SQVTM and CDR2 ANQGSEA. V gave up 4 bases and J gave up 5 bases; unmatched junction bases: 5. The CDR3 is made up of 13 amino acids.

The chain carries TRBV5-6 and TRBJ2-7; D gene uncertain. The CDR3 loop spans 15 amino acids. Germline V gives CDR1 SGHDT, CDR2 YYEEEE. V shed 1 base and J shed 2 bases, with 13 bases lying between them. The CDR3 spells CASSLTAARPYEQYF. For the CDR3, the DNA is TGTGCCAGCAGCTTGACAGCCGCGAGGCCCTACGAGCAGTACTTC.

The gene calls are TRBV5-5 and TRBJ1-4, with 10 nucleotides matching TRBD1. Germline CDR1 is SGHKS and CDR2 is YYEKEE (reference sequence). The CDR3 has 16 amino acids. V shed 5 bases and J 0 bases; nucleotides not matched to a gene: 4. The CDR3 DNA reads as TGTGCCAGCAGTCCGACAGGGGGCCCAACTAATGAAAAACTGTTTTTT. Amino acid sequence: CASSPTGGPTNEKLFF.

This clonotype was seen a handful of times. V gene TRBV10-3 combines with J gene TRBJ2-7; no definite D call. Trimming took 3 bases from V and 7 from J, leaving 10 bases between them. This CDR3 is built from 12 residues. Looked up from germline, CDR1 is ENHRY and CDR2 is SYGVKD. The CDR3 sequence: CAISESSREQYF. DNA for the CDR3: TGTGCCATCAGTGAATCTAGTCGGGAGCAGTACTTC.

This clonotype was seen a single time. V and J are TRBV6-5 and TRBJ1-4; maybe TRBD1 (5 bases). The CDR3 covers 15 residues. Germline CDR1 MNHEY, CDR2 SVGAGI. Trimming removed 0 bases at V and 8 bases at J, with 13 bases between. The CDR3 loop is CASSYSSGYEEKLFF. The CDR3 DNA is TGTGCCAGCAGTTACTCGTCAGGGTATGAAGAAAAACTGTTTTTT.

The rearrangement links TRBV7-8 to TRBJ2-3; D assignment may be TRBD1 or TRBD2 (5 bases each). V was clipped by 4 bases and J by 4 bases, with 18 bases between them. Per the germline V gene, CDR1 is SGHVS and CDR2 is FQNEAQ. The CDR3 has 16 residues. Here the CDR3 reads CASSSRLGQGADTQYF. CDR3 bases: TGTGCCAGCAGCTCCCGGTTGGGCCAGGGAGCAGATACGCAGTATTTT.

The chain recombines TRBV5-4 with TRBJ2-2; a weak D match, TRBD1 (6 bases). V was trimmed by 0 bases and J by 5 bases, leaving 11 bases between them. Germline loops: CDR1 SGHNT, CDR2 YYREEE (reference sequence). The CDR3 spans 15 residues. DNA of the CDR3: TGTGCCAGCAGCTTGGAGGGGGTTTATACCGGGGAGCTGTTTTTT. Translated: CASSLEGVYTGELFF. Looking up the rest from reference TRBV5-4 and TRBJ2-2 gives the full variable domain: ETGVTQSPTHLIKTRGQQVTLRCSSQSGHNTVSWYQQALGQGPQFIFQYYREEENGRGNFPPRFSGLQFPNYSSELNVNALELDDSALYLCASSLEGVYTGELFFGEGSRLTVL.

The rearrangement joins TRBV10-3 to TRBJ2-5, with 14 bases identical to TRBD2. Germline trimming cut 6 bases from V and 2 bases from J; bases unmatched to any gene: 2. This CDR3 region has 15 residues. CDR1 ENHRY and CDR2 SYGVKD come from the germline V gene. In DNA, the CDR3 is TGTGCCATCAGCGGGACTAGCGGGGGACAAGAGACCCAGTACTTC. Translated, it gives CAISGTSGGQETQYF.

The V and J genes are TRBV7-2 and TRBJ2-4; D is ambiguous. The J call may be mistaken, given a closer DNA end match to TRBJ2-7. CDR3 length equals 11 residues. Germline CDR1 SGHTA, CDR2 FQGNSA. In nucleotides, the CDR3 is TGTGCCAGCAGCTTGACAACCGAGCAGTACTTC. It yields the protein CASSLTTEQYF.

The rearrangement uses TRBV4-1 and TRBJ2-3; no clear D. V lost 2 bases to trimming and J lost 5 bases, with 11 bases between them. Germline V gives CDR1 MGHRA, CDR2 YSYEKL. The CDR3 contains 14 residues. The CDR3 here is CASSQPVAQDTQYF. In DNA, the CDR3 is TGCGCCAGCAGCCAACCCGTGGCCCAAGATACGCAGTATTTT.

This clonotype has a handful of counts. This CDR3 is CAISGQGAPPGEQYF. CDR3 bases: TGTGCCATCAGTGGACAGGGGGCCCCCCCTGGCGAGCAGTACTTC. The genes are TRBV10-3 and TRBJ2-7, with TRBD1 identical over 10 bases. The CDR3 consists of 15 residues. With 4 bases clipped from V and 6 bases from J, the junction kept 9 bases outside the gene matches. Germline V gene data show CDR1 as ENHRY and CDR2 as SYGVKD.

The chain uses TRBV29-1 and TRBJ1-2; 7 bases agree with TRBD1. V lost 1 base and J lost 7; bases outside the gene matches: 6. Germline-derived CDR1 and CDR2 are SQVTM and ANQGSEA. This CDR3 comprises 13 residues. The CDR3 DNA follows: TGCAGCGTTGAAGGGACAGGCGTAAGTGGCTACACCTTC. This codes for CSVEGTGVSGYTF.

The chain recombines TRBV6-5 with TRBJ2-7; D not certain. The CDR3 is 14 amino acids. Trimming cost V 0 bases and J 5 bases, with 11 bases left between them. Germline-derived CDR1 and CDR2 are MNHEY and SVGAGI. As DNA, the CDR3 is TGTGCCAGCAGTTACTCGAGGTTAGCCCACGAGCAGTACTTC. Translating it yields CASSYSRLAHEQYF.

This chain links TRBV10-3 with TRBJ1-6; TRBD1 might be the D (6 bases). V lost 7 bases, J lost 7 bases, and 11 bases lay in between. The CDR3 runs to 13 residues. Germline CDR1 reads ENHRY; CDR2 reads SYGVKD. CDR3 in amino acids: CAINRVKNSPLHF. The CDR3 DNA sequence: TGTGCCATCAACAGGGTTAAAAATTCACCCCTCCACTTT.

This clonotype was observed a handful of times. The chain carries TRBV20-1 and TRBJ1-5; perhaps TRBD1 as D (6 bases). This CDR3 has 15 residues. The germline V and J ends were trimmed by 3 bases and 4 bases, with 16 bases remaining between them. Germline CDR1 reads DFQATT; CDR2 reads SNEGSKA (reference sequence). The CDR3 region has the DNA TGCAGTGCTAGGGAGGGGGGCAGTAAAAATCAGCCCCAGCATTTT. Its protein is CSAREGGSKNQPQHF.

This clonotype was counted once. J is TRBJ1-1 and V is TRBV6-5; 8 positions agree with TRBD1. V shed 6 bases, J shed 1 base, and the junction held 7 bases outside the gene matches. Germline-derived CDR1 and CDR2 are MNHEY and SVGAGI. The CDR3 sequence is 15 residues long. The CDR3 sequence is CASRPQGATNTEAFF. CDR3 nucleotide sequence: TGTGCCAGCAGACCTCAGGGGGCGACGAACACTGAAGCTTTCTTT.

The gene calls are TRBV3-1 and TRBJ2-5; a weak D match, TRBD2 (6 bases). V lost 3 bases and J lost 6, with 8 bases in between. The CDR3 length is 12 residues. Germline V CDR1 and CDR2: LGHDT, YNNKEL (reference sequence). CDR3 sequence (DNA): TGTGCCAGCAGCCATGGAGGGCAGACCCAGTACTTC. Translated, it gives CASSHGGQTQYF.

A word on this clonotype: A much larger clone differs by one base, so this may be a read error. The CDR3 loop reads CANSLRTGRVDTQYF. The CDR3 DNA is TGTGCCAACAGCTTACGAACCGGGAGGGTAGATACGCAGTATTTT. This chain joins TRBV7-2 and TRBJ2-3; the match to TRBD2 covers 8 bases. CDR3 length: 15 residues. Germline CDR1 is SGHTA and CDR2 is FQGNSA. Supplemented by reference TRBV7-2 and TRBJ2-3, the full variable domain reads GAGVSQSPSNKVTEKGKDVELRCDPISGHTALYWYRQSLGQGLEFLIYFQGNSAPDKSGLPSDRFSAERTGGSVSTLTIQRTQQEDSAVYLCANSLRTGRVDTQYFGPGTRLTVL.

The chain combines TRBV9 with TRBJ2-1, with D perhaps TRBD2 (6 bases). Germline V gives CDR1 SGDLS, CDR2 YYNGEE. The CDR3 is 16 amino acids. The germline V and J ends were trimmed by 0 bases and 0 bases, with 10 bases remaining between them. In nucleotides, the CDR3 is TGTGCCAGCAGCGTAGTACGGGAGAGCTCCTACAATGAGCAGTTCTTC. This gives the protein CASSVVRESSYNEQFF.

This chain links TRBV11-2 with TRBJ2-7, with D unclear. The V end lost 3 bases, the J end lost 4 bases, and 13 bases lay between the germline ends. Germline CDR1 SGHAT, CDR2 FQNNGV. The CDR3 extends over 14 amino acids. CDR3 protein: CASSFGFPVYEQYF. The CDR3 DNA is TGTGCCAGCAGCTTCGGATTTCCCGTGTACGAGCAGTACTTC.